The 28 T cell receptor beta chains reported below all come from one sample, sequenced in a study of beta chain features in type 1 diabetes. The study's findings and limits: When Type 1 diabetes patients were examined, their TCRB CDR3s proved moderately but significantly shorter in all four CD4+ subsets.

Since all of the isolated RNA was reverse transcribed, expressed TCRB transcripts were what got sequenced. Profiled with immunoSEQ multiplex PCR; TCRdb holds only in-frame clones, not every one. Of some 280,000 clones in the sample, more than 13% were seen once. Their cognate antigens are unknown. The sample comprised naive CD4+ T cells from blood. The source of these receptors is a man under 40 with type 1 diabetes.

This clone has a handful of counts. The rearrangement joins TRBV5-6 to TRBJ2-5; TRBD1 agrees at 8 bases. V shed 1 base and J 4 bases; nucleotides not matched to a gene: 9. This CDR3 spans 16 amino acids. The V gene's germline CDR1 is SGHDT and CDR2 YYEEEE. The CDR3 region is CASSLRAGGFGETQYF. CDR3 nucleotides: TGTGCCAGCAGCTTGCGAGCAGGGGGCTTCGGAGAGACCCAGTACTTC.

There are a few counts of this clone. The chain recombines TRBV5-1 with TRBJ2-1, with 10 bases lining up with TRBD2. Germline CDR1 reads SGHRS; CDR2 reads YFSETQ. There are 15 residues in the CDR3. V was clipped by 1 base and J by 5 bases; unmatched bases: 3. The CDR3 region is CASSLFTSGNNEQFF. Here the CDR3 DNA reads TGCGCCAGCAGCTTGTTTACTAGCGGGAACAATGAGCAGTTCTTC.

The chain joins TRBV18 to TRBJ2-7; 7 bases match TRBD1. Germline V gives CDR1 KGHSH, CDR2 LQKENI. The CDR3 loop spans 13 amino acids. V gave up 3 bases and J gave up 5 bases; unmatched junction bases: 4. Here the CDR3 DNA reads TGTGCCAGCTCACCTCTCAGGGGGAACGAGCAGTACTTC. Translation: CASSPLRGNEQYF. The full variable domain, completed using reference TRBV18 and TRBJ2-7, is NAGVMQNPRHLVRRRGQEARLRCSPMKGHSHVYWYRQLPEEGLKFMVYLQKENIIDESGMPKERFSAEFPKEGPSILRIQQVVRGDSAAYFCASSPLRGNEQYFGPGTRLTVT.

In regard to this clone: Sequence at one end of the junction differs from germline and may be a read error. This chain links TRBV5-4 with TRBJ1-1; TRBD1 matches at 9 bases. Germline-derived CDR1 and CDR2 are SGHNT and YYREEE (reference sequence). The CDR3 runs to 15 residues. The CDR3 DNA reads as TGTGCCAGCAGCTTCACAGGGGGCGTGAAGACTGAAGCTTTCTTT. Residues: CASSFTGGVKTEAFF.

This sequence joins TRBV30 and TRBJ2-3; perhaps TRBD1 as D (5 bases). Deletions cut 3 bases from V and 4 bases from J, with 8 bases between. The CDR3 has 12 residues. The V gene's germline CDR1 is GTSNPN and CDR2 SVGIG (reference sequence). The CDR3 nucleotides are TGTGCCTGGAGGAAGGGGCCAGATACGCAGTATTTT. Amino acids: CAWRKGPDTQYF.

The rearrangement links TRBV7-9 to TRBJ2-2; 8 positions agree with TRBD2. The germline gives CDR1 SEHNR, CDR2 FQNEAQ (reference sequence). The trim removed 5 bases at V and 6 bases at J, leaving 11 bases unmatched. The CDR3 loop spans 16 amino acids. CDR3 residues: CASSLAGGPGPGELFF. CDR3 bases: TGTGCCAGCAGCCTCGCGGGGGGCCCCGGGCCCGGGGAGCTGTTTTTT.

This clone occurred a few times. The V gene is TRBV30, the J gene TRBJ1-4; no clear D gene. The CDR3 is 14 residues long. Germline CDR1 reads GTSNPN; CDR2 reads SVGIG (reference sequence). V was cut by 3 bases and J by 4 bases, with 12 bases left in between. CDR3 in DNA: TGTGCCTGGAGAACGAGCATATATAATGAAAAACTGTTTTTT. Its protein is CAWRTSIYNEKLFF. Supplemented by reference TRBV30 and TRBJ1-4, the full variable domain reads SQTIHQWPATLVQPVGSPLSLECTVEGTSNPNLYWYRQAAGRGLQLLFYSVGIGQISSEVPQNLSASRPQDRQFILSSKKLLLSDSGFYLCAWRTSIYNEKLFFGSGTQLSVL.

The rearrangement links TRBV19 to TRBJ1-2; D call uncertain. CDR1 and CDR2 (germline): LNHDA, SQIVND (reference sequence). V lost 6 bases and J 6 bases, leaving 11 bases between the germline ends. The length of the CDR3 is 12 residues. CDR3 loop: CASSLRRDGYTF. Written as DNA, the CDR3 is TGTGCCAGTAGCCTCCGACGGGATGGCTACACCTTC. Using reference TRBV19 and TRBJ1-2 for the parts outside the CDR3, the full variable domain is DGGITQSPKYLFRKEGQNVTLSCEQNLNHDAMYWYRQDPGQGLRLIYYSQIVNDFQKGDIAEGYSVSREKKESFPLTVTSAQKNPTAFYLCASSLRRDGYTFGSGTRLTVV.

The table lists this clone with a few counts. The chain uses TRBV7-6 and TRBJ2-3, with 7 bases lining up with TRBD1. The junction had 10 bases not matched to a gene; V was cut back by 4 bases and J by 6 bases. This CDR3 spans 15 amino acids. The germline gives CDR1 SGHVS, CDR2 FNYEAQ. CDR3 loop: CASSSNRGSRDTQYF. CDR3 nucleotide sequence: TGTGCCAGCAGCTCTAACAGGGGCTCCAGGGATACGCAGTATTTT.

The chain joins TRBV28 to TRBJ1-1; possibly TRBD1 for D (6 bases). CDR3 length: 13 residues. CDR1 and CDR2 (germline): MDHEN, SYDVKM. The V gene lost 6 bases and the J gene lost 5 bases, with 13 bases spanning the gap. Here the CDR3 reads CASRYPGATEAFF. The DNA for the CDR3 is TGTGCCAGCAGATATCCAGGGGCTACTGAAGCTTTCTTT.

The rearrangement joins TRBV7-8 to TRBJ1-5; D unresolved. The V gene's germline CDR1 is SGHVS and CDR2 FQNEAQ. The V gene lost 1 base and the J gene lost 0 bases, with 7 bases spanning the gap. This CDR3 contains 15 residues. CDR3 sequence: CASSLGAYSNQPQHF. For the CDR3, the DNA is TGTGCCAGCAGCTTAGGAGCGTATAGCAATCAGCCCCAGCATTTT.

The chain employs TRBV19 and TRBJ2-7; tentatively, D is TRBD1 (6 bases). The CDR3 is made up of 12 amino acids. V lost 8 bases and J lost 6, with 14 bases in between. Germline assignment: CDR1 LNHDA and CDR2 SQIVND (reference sequence). CDR3 nucleotides: TGTGCCAGTTCAGGGGTTTCTCGCGAGCAGTACTTC. Protein sequence: CASSGVSREQYF. The full variable domain, completed using reference TRBV19 and TRBJ2-7, is DGGITQSPKYLFRKEGQNVTLSCEQNLNHDAMYWYRQDPGQGLRLIYYSQIVNDFQKGDIAEGYSVSREKKESFPLTVTSAQKNPTAFYLCASSGVSREQYFGPGTRLTVT.

The V call is TRBV2, the J call TRBJ1-5; D may be TRBD1 (5 bases). This CDR3 spans 15 amino acids. The germline V and J ends were trimmed by 3 bases and 0 bases, with 9 bases remaining between them. Germline CDR1 and CDR2: SNHLY and FYNNEI. The CDR3 here is CASSEAGISNQPQHF. The CDR3 region has the DNA TGTGCCAGCAGTGAGGCAGGGATTAGCAATCAGCCCCAGCATTTT. Complete variable domain (other parts from reference TRBV2 and TRBJ1-5): EPEVTQTPSHQVTQMGQEVILRCVPISNHLYFYWYRQILGQKVEFLVSFYNNEISEKSEIFDDQFSVERPDGSNFTLKIRSTKLEDSAMYFCASSEAGISNQPQHFGDGTRLSIL.

This clone was seen a single time. The V call is TRBV5-1, the J call TRBJ2-7; 9 bases are a match to TRBD1. The CDR3 contains 16 residues. The V gene's germline CDR1 is SGHRS and CDR2 YFSETQ. The V segment lost 3 bases and the J segment 4 bases; nucleotides outside the gene matches: 11. DNA for the CDR3: TGCGCCAGCAGCTGGAAAACAGGGGGCGAGGTTTACGAGCAGTACTTC. Protein: CASSWKTGGEVYEQYF.

The chain employs TRBV28 and TRBJ1-2; D gene unclear. The germline gives CDR1 MDHEN, CDR2 SYDVKM. Trimming cost V 7 bases and J 0 bases, with 9 bases left between them. The CDR3 sequence is 13 residues long. The CDR3 spells CASNSPSNYGYTF. CDR3 in DNA: TGTGCCAGCAATTCTCCCTCTAACTATGGCTACACCTTC.

This clone showed up just a few times. The J gene is TRBJ1-1, the V gene TRBV7-9; maybe TRBD1 (5 bases). The length of the CDR3 is 14 residues. CDR1 is SEHNR, CDR2 FQNEAQ, per germline (reference sequence). Trimming shortened V by 0 bases and J by 5 bases, and 10 bases separated the two germline ends. The CDR3 protein is CASSLASGWTEAFF. In DNA form, the CDR3 reads TGTGCCAGCAGCTTAGCGTCAGGGTGGACTGAAGCTTTCTTT.

In this sample, this clone turned up a few times. The CDR3 sequence: CASSGGQRGGTDTQYF. In nucleotides, the CDR3 is TGTGCCAGTAGTGGAGGGCAGCGGGGTGGCACAGATACGCAGTATTTT. V usage is TRBV19 and J usage is TRBJ2-3, with 7 bases lining up with TRBD2. This CDR3 spans 16 amino acids. Germline CDR1 LNHDA, CDR2 SQIVND (reference sequence). Trimming at V came to 5 bases and at J to 1 base, leaving 9 bases not matched to a gene. Based on the CDR3 plus reference TRBV19 and TRBJ2-3, the full variable domain is DGGITQSPKYLFRKEGQNVTLSCEQNLNHDAMYWYRQDPGQGLRLIYYSQIVNDFQKGDIAEGYSVSREKKESFPLTVTSAQKNPTAFYLCASSGGQRGGTDTQYFGPGTRLTVL.

The table lists this clone with a few counts. The V and J genes are TRBV18 and TRBJ1-4; perhaps TRBD1 as D (6 bases). The CDR3 extends over 18 amino acids. V gave up 1 base and J gave up 1 base, with 16 bases separating them. CDR1 KGHSH and CDR2 LQKENI come from the germline V gene. CDR3 nucleotides: TGTGCCAGCTCACCACGCCGGGCAGGGGAGAGAACTAATGAAAAACTGTTTTTT. This codes for CASSPRRAGERTNEKLFF. The full variable domain, its missing parts supplied by reference TRBV18 and TRBJ1-4, is NAGVMQNPRHLVRRRGQEARLRCSPMKGHSHVYWYRQLPEEGLKFMVYLQKENIIDESGMPKERFSAEFPKEGPSILRIQQVVRGDSAAYFCASSPRRAGERTNEKLFFGSGTQLSVL.

This clone was seen a few times. This chain connects TRBV30 to TRBJ1-3, with D unresolved. Germline values: CDR1 GTSNPN, CDR2 SVGIG (reference sequence). This CDR3 spans 11 amino acids. Trimming took 6 bases from V and 4 from J, leaving 7 bases between them. This CDR3 reads CACLGGNTIYF. As DNA, the CDR3 is TGTGCCTGTCTAGGCGGAAACACCATATATTTT.

The genes are TRBV28 and TRBJ2-1; 8 positions match TRBD1. V lost 8 bases to trimming and J lost 3 bases; unmatched junction nucleotides: 6. The CDR3 is 14 amino acids. Germline-derived CDR1 and CDR2 are MDHEN and SYDVKM. DNA for the CDR3: TGTGCCAGCGAGGGACAGGCCCTCTACAATGAGCAGTTCTTC. It encodes CASEGQALYNEQFF.

A few counts support this clone. The chain joins TRBV5-1 to TRBJ2-7, with TRBD2 identical over 11 bases. This CDR3 has 20 residues. The V and J ends lost 4 bases and 6 bases, in that order; junction bases with no gene match: 24. CDR1 is SGHRS and CDR2 is YFSETQ in the germline V gene. Written as DNA, the CDR3 is TGCGCCAGCAGCCCCGAACGGCCCGGGACTAGCGGAACCCATGGTCGCGAGCAGTACTTC. The encoded protein is CASSPERPGTSGTHGREQYF.

This clone was detected only a few times. The chain's CDR3 is CASSFAGSTNNEQFF. The CDR3 DNA reads as TGTGCCAGCAGCTTTGCAGGGTCGACCAACAATGAGCAGTTCTTC. The chain employs TRBV7-2 and TRBJ2-1; a possible D gene is TRBD1 (5 bases). Germline CDR1 and CDR2: SGHTA and FQGNSA. The CDR3 has 15 amino acids. V was clipped by 3 bases and J by 5 bases, with 14 bases between them.

This clone was seen more than once but under ten times. V gene TRBV19 combines with J gene TRBJ2-1; D is possibly TRBD1 (6 bases). The CDR3 has 14 amino acids. From germline, CDR1 is LNHDA and CDR2 SQIVND (reference sequence). Trimming removed 1 base at V and 9 bases at J, with 13 bases between. CDR3 region: CASSIGDRKGEQFF. The DNA for the CDR3 is TGTGCCAGTAGTATAGGTGACAGGAAGGGTGAGCAGTTCTTC.

This clone was seen only a few times. This chain uses TRBV7-8 with TRBJ2-6, with a possible D match to TRBD1 (5 bases). The V and J ends lost 2 bases and 0 bases respectively, with 14 bases between them. Germline V gene sequence: CDR1 SGHVS, CDR2 FQNEAQ. The CDR3 sequence is 18 residues long. DNA for the CDR3: TGTGCCAGCAGCTTACGCAGGGTCGGCCGCTCTGGGGCCAACGTCCTGACTTTC. It yields the protein CASSLRRVGRSGANVLTF.

The rearrangement joins TRBV30 to TRBJ1-3; D may be TRBD1 (5 bases). The V end lost 4 bases, the J end lost 2 bases, and 9 bases lay between the germline ends. The CDR3 extends over 13 amino acids. CDR1 is GTSNPN, CDR2 SVGIG, per germline (reference sequence). The CDR3 reads CAWKLGAGNTIYF. CDR3 bases: TGTGCCTGGAAGTTAGGGGCTGGAAACACCATATATTTT.

This rearrangement joins TRBV30 to TRBJ2-2, with 15 bases aligning to TRBD2. Germline-derived CDR1 and CDR2 are GTSNPN and SVGIG (reference sequence). J lost 6 bases, V lost 8 bases, and 4 bases had no gene match. CDR3 length: 14 amino acids. CDR3 protein: CAGGLAGGSGELFF. Here the CDR3 DNA reads TGTGCCGGAGGACTAGCGGGAGGGTCCGGGGAGCTGTTTTTT.

This chain connects TRBV7-2 to TRBJ1-1; unclear D gene. V lost 4 bases, J lost 0 bases, and 9 bases lay in between. The germline CDR1 and CDR2 sequences are SGHTA and FQGNSA. The CDR3 loop spans 14 amino acids. In DNA form, the CDR3 reads TGTGCCAGCAGCTACGGTTGGTTGAACACTGAAGCTTTCTTT. Its translation is CASSYGWLNTEAFF.

In this sample, this clone turned up many times. The chain links TRBV29-1 to TRBJ2-5; 9 bases match TRBD1. With 6 bases clipped from V and 5 bases from J, the junction kept 1 base outside the gene matches. The germline V gene encodes CDR1 SQVTM and CDR2 ANQGSEA. This CDR3 is built from 11 residues. CDR3 nucleotide sequence: TGCAGCGTCGGGACAGGGGAGACCCAGTACTTC. Its protein is CSVGTGETQYF. Together with reference TRBV29-1 and TRBJ2-5, the CDR3 gives the full variable domain: SAVISQKPSRDICQRGTSLTIQCQVDSQVTMMFWYRQQPGQSLTLIATANQGSEATYESGFVIDKFPISRPNLTFSTLTVSNMSPEDSSIYLCSVGTGETQYFGPGTRLLVL.